One and the same sample provided the 8 T cell receptor beta chains below, sequenced in a study of blood T cells in healthy people across ages. For the second PCR, which ran for about 6 to 11 cycles, a sample-barcoded 5' primer and a J-beta primer mix were used. TCRdb itself ran the 5' RACE reads through MiXCR, one entry per CDR3 protein. This sample has more than 450,000 distinct CDR3 sequences, with 27% found just once. These data were also filed under a second study, of T cells of mothers and their children.

The source material was blood. The receptor source for this set is a boy younger than 10 in good health.

This clonotype was counted many times. A junction end diverges from the germline sequence, so it may reflect a read error. The chain couples TRBV12-3 or TRBV12-4 to TRBJ2-7; no firm D call. This CDR3 is built from 11 residues. The DNA for the CDR3 is TGTGCCAGCAGCTTAGGCCACGAGCAGTACTTC. Amino acid sequence: CASSLGHEQYF.

This clonotype was counted between two and nine times. V is TRBV5-1 and J is TRBJ1-2; TRBD1 agrees at 7 bases. The trim removed 2 bases at V and 8 bases at J, leaving 6 bases unmatched. The CDR3 has 13 amino acids. CDR1 and CDR2 from the germline V gene are SGHRS and YFSETQ. DNA for the CDR3: TGCGCCAGCAGCTTTAACAGGGGTGGAGGCTACACCTTC. Its protein product is CASSFNRGGGYTF.

In this sample, this clonotype turned up a few times. V gene TRBV6-6 combines with J gene TRBJ1-2; 8 nucleotides line up with TRBD1. The trim removed 5 bases at V and 3 bases at J, leaving 8 bases unmatched. Looked up from germline, CDR1 is MNHNY and CDR2 is SVGAGI (reference sequence). The CDR3 has 15 residues. This chain's CDR3 is CASSTSLDRDYGYTF. Written as DNA, the CDR3 is TGTGCCAGCAGTACCAGCCTGGACAGGGACTATGGCTACACCTTC.

This clonotype was observed a few times. The chain uses TRBV12-2 and TRBJ2-7; TRBD2, the D gene given by the table, was not confirmed from the DNA. TRBV12-2 is noted as a pseudogene. The CDR3 is 16 amino acids. CDR3 loop: CASRRYGSGASGEQYF. DNA of the CDR3: TGTGCAAGTCGCCGCTATGGTAGCGGGGCCTCGGGGGAGCAGTACTTC.

A few counts support this clonotype. The chain links TRBV10-3 to TRBJ2-2, with 7 bases matching TRBD1. Trimming took 6 bases from V and 2 from J; bases not matched to a gene: 12. In germline, CDR1 is ENHRY, CDR2 SYGVKD. The CDR3 length is 17 residues. As DNA, the CDR3 is TGTGCCATCAGGAGGGACAGAGACCTCGACAACACCGGGGAGCTGTTTTTT. Protein: CAIRRDRDLDNTGELFF.

The chain joins TRBV6-1 to TRBJ1-4, with D perhaps matching TRBD1 (5 bases). Germline V gene sequence: CDR1 MNHNS, CDR2 SASEGT. The CDR3 is 14 amino acids. Trimming removed 4 bases from V and 7 bases from J, with 13 bases in between. The CDR3 bases are TGTGCCAGCAGTGTGGGACCGAGGGGTGAAAAACTGTTTTTT. This encodes CASSVGPRGEKLFF.

This chain uses TRBV9 with TRBJ1-1; no clear D gene. CDR3 length: 15 amino acids. The germline V and J ends were trimmed by 3 bases and 0 bases, with 12 bases remaining between them. Germline V CDR1 and CDR2: SGDLS, YYNGEE. The CDR3: CASSGKQMLNTEAFF. The CDR3 DNA reads as TGTGCCAGCAGCGGTAAACAGATGCTGAACACTGAAGCTTTCTTT.

A few counts support this clonotype. The genes are TRBV6-5 and TRBJ2-7; D unclear. V lost 2 bases to trimming and J lost 5 bases, with 4 bases between them. The CDR3 covers 11 residues. Germline CDR1 and CDR2: MNHEY and SVGAGI. CDR3 residues: CASSYNDEQYF. The CDR3 DNA sequence: TGTGCCAGCAGTTACAATGACGAGCAGTACTTC.